The sequence of this TCR beta chain was determined in a study of shared clonotypes between healthy human individuals (dated by TCRdb to the early 2020s). Turning to the overall study: A couple of women and a few men aged 18 to 49 years were included in the cohort. Blood TCR repertoires of five healthy adults were deeply sequenced to estimate repertoire size and the extent of clonotype sharing between individuals. Each donor's leukapheresis produced roughly between about 0.85 and 10 billion PBMCs. To increase sequencing depth and limit assay-specific biases, different laboratories used diverse techniques to prepare libraries and sequence TCR repertoires. Per donor, three plates each were used for CD4 naive and CD4 memory, two for CD8 naive, and one for CD8 memory. The full study reports these points: When a handful of donors were compared, the shared fraction of clonotypes was around 5% for naive CD4, 3% to 4% for naive CD8, about 2.5% for memory CD4, and approximately 0.4% for memory CD8. Sampling was restricted to blood, and TCR repertoires in tissues likely differ from the TCR repertoires found in blood. Even with the large sequencing depth, rarefaction of the sorted-subset datasets indicated that sequencing was incomplete. Based on pairwise subsampling, the degree of clonotype sharing among donors was expected to be affected by sequencing depth. Higher generation probabilities were observed for clonotypes shared by all four sorted-subset donors than for non-shared clonotypes. The small number of donors limited the genetic and exposure-history diversity represented. Larger estimated clonotype richness was generally found for naive subsets than for memory subsets.

TCR CDR3 regions were amplified from genomic DNA by multiplex PCR using the deep immunoSEQ assay. Genomic DNA extracted from each cell subset was distributed evenly over all wells of several immunoSEQ 96-well plates, and each plate served as one replicate. For sorted subsets, approximately 210 ng of genomic DNA, equivalent to 25,000 to 35,000 T cell genomes, went into each replicate PCR. Purified libraries were quantified with a Qubit 3.0 fluorometer, sized on a Bioanalyzer 2100, and re-quantified with the KAPA Library Quantification kit. Every immunoSEQ 96-well plate was sequenced on a separate single-read 150-cycle Illumina NextSeq 550 flow cell. From the authors' description of their analysis: Because the immunoSEQ output held only junctional sequences and lacked quality scores, the filtering could not match the filtering applied to full-length reads. To assign V/J genes and CDR3, sequences were annotated using PyIR, a Python wrapper for IgBLAST v1.9, with IMGT germline references. Reads were removed for weak V/J assignments (E-value above 1e-6), missing CDR3, stop codons, out-of-frame junctions, or ambiguous translated residues. V3J clonotypes were defined as sequences sharing the same inferred V gene, J gene, and CDR3 amino acid sequence. Percentage overlap between repertoires was computed as shared unique clonotypes divided by the size of the smaller repertoire. Richness of each repertoire was evaluated using RTK rarefaction, the Chao1 estimator, and Recon v2.1 estimates of unobserved clonotypes. Generation probabilities were computed with OLGA for all TCRbeta clonotypes obtained by the gDNA method from a handful of donors. TCRdb re-hosts the immuneACCESS table, in-frame sequences only. Its copies lack some clones; in the studies checked, an unresolved V gene accounts for under half of them, and the cause for the rest is not known. V, J and clone size were drawn from that table, and D and trimming were deduced from the DNA. Across this sample there are about 680,000 clones, with around 73% seen only once. In total, the top ten clones hold around 1.8% of the sample.

Donors were healthy HIV-negative adults with no recently reported acute infections or vaccinations. All donors were Caucasian adults living in Nashville, Tennessee, USA. CD4+ T cells were enriched by magnetic negative selection, after which naive cells were positively selected on CD45RA and the negative fraction was taken as the memory subset. Blood was collected by leukapheresis, and PBMCs were isolated by Ficoll-Histopaque density gradient centrifugation and then cryopreserved in liquid nitrogen vapor phase. Analytical flow cytometry was used to check the purity and quantity of every magnetically sorted T cell population. Each sorted fraction had its genomic DNA isolated and then quantified by UV absorbance on a Nanodrop 2000c. For this clone: Its binding antigen is unknown. No base qualities exist here, and no much larger clone lies one base off it.

According to the germline V gene, CDR1 reads SGHDN and CDR2 reads FVKESK. From the cysteine up to the phenylalanine, the CDR3 has a length of 16 residues. The kept DNA is CDR3 alone, 48 bases in frame from the first base. At the junction V is shortened by 1 base and J by 2 bases, with 14 bases in between. The receptor's source is a woman aged 25 to 45 in good health. The specimen was memory CD4+ T cells sorted from blood. The sample's cell subset or site label, decoded: CD45RA-negative fraction. Recombination linked TRBV14 to TRBJ2-5; the D gene assignment is ambiguous. For the CDR3, the sequence is CASSQGSAIYQETQYF. At the DNA level, the sequence is TGTGCCAGCAGCCAAGGGTCAGCGATATATCAAGAGACCCAGTACTTC.